Presented here are 29 T cell receptor beta chains from one specimen sequenced in a study of blood T cell repertoires in COVID-19. The table came from immunoSEQ multiplex PCR; TCRdb's copy has only in-frame clones and leaves some out. Here the sample spans under 300,000 clones, approximately 82% being singletons. Sequencing was performed on peripheral blood. The receptors derive from a woman aged 80 or older with active or convalescent COVID-19.

The chain uses TRBV14 and TRBJ2-1, with TRBD2 identical over 12 bases. This CDR3 has 21 residues. Germline CDR1 and CDR2: SGHDN and FVKESK. V shed 1 base and J 7 bases; nucleotides not matched to a gene: 20. The CDR3 DNA is TGTGCCAGCAGCCAAGGGGATTTTCTAGCGGGAGGGCGGGTGTATGGGAATGAGCAGTTCTTC. Protein: CASSQGDFLAGGRVYGNEQFF.

J is TRBJ2-1 and V is TRBV7-6, with 9 bases lining up with TRBD2. This CDR3 is built from 14 residues. V lost 3 bases, J lost 3 bases, and 0 bases stayed unmatched. Germline assignment: CDR1 SGHVS and CDR2 FNYEAQ. CDR3 nucleotides: TGTGCCAGCAGCTTTAGCGGGGGCTACAATGAGCAGTTCTTC. It translates to CASSFSGGYNEQFF. The full variable domain, with the rest looked up from reference TRBV7-6 and TRBJ2-1, is GAGVSQSPRYKVTKRGQDVALRCDPISGHVSLYWYRQALGQGPEFLTYFNYEAQQDKSGLPNDRFSAERPEGSISTLTIQRTEQRDSAMYRCASSFSGGYNEQFFGPGTRLTVL.

The chain is built from TRBV29-1 and TRBJ2-3; 7 nucleotides agree with TRBD2. Unmatched junction bases numbered 9, after V lost 1 base and J lost 2 bases. The germline CDR1 and CDR2 sequences are SQVTM and ANQGSEA. The CDR3 has 16 residues. CDR3 sequence reads: CSVEGGRGGITDTQYF. The CDR3 DNA sequence: TGCAGCGTTGAAGGAGGGCGCGGGGGTATCACAGATACGCAGTATTTT.

V usage is TRBV28 and J usage is TRBJ1-5; TRBD1 is a possible D gene (5 bases). Per the germline V gene, CDR1 is MDHEN and CDR2 is SYDVKM. This CDR3 comprises 14 residues. Between the trimmed V and J ends, which lost 6 bases and 2 bases, there was a span of 11 bases. CDR3 DNA: TGTGCCAGCAGCCAAGCCAGGGGCAATCAGCCCCAGCATTTT. Translating gives CASSQARGNQPQHF. Filled out from reference TRBV28 and TRBJ1-5, the complete variable domain reads DVKVTQSSRYLVKRTGEKVFLECVQDMDHENMFWYRQDPGLGLRLIYFSYDVKMKEKGDIPEGYSVSREKKERFSLILESASTNQTSMYLCASSQARGNQPQHFGDGTRLSIL.

The genes are TRBV6-1 and TRBJ1-6; D may be TRBD1 (5 bases). The CDR3 is 15 amino acids. The germline V gene encodes CDR1 MNHNS and CDR2 SASEGT. V lost 2 bases to trimming and J lost 9 bases, with 14 bases between them. The CDR3, as DNA: TGTGCCAGCAGTGAACTCCGGAGGGGAGGTTCACCCCTCCACTTT. It encodes CASSELRRGGSPLHF.

The chain recombines TRBV10-3 with TRBJ2-3; 8 nucleotides line up with TRBD2. The germline CDR1 and CDR2 sequences are ENHRY and SYGVKD. Unmatched junction bases numbered 10, after V lost 2 bases and J lost 0 bases. The CDR3 is 18 amino acids. The CDR3 DNA reads as TGTGCCATCAGTGAGACCGTGATGGCGGGGGGAAGCACAGATACGCAGTATTTT. Protein: CAISETVMAGGSTDTQYF.

This rearrangement joins TRBV19 to TRBJ2-1; TRBD1 matches 10 bases. V shed 5 bases and J 2 bases; nucleotides not matched to a gene: 3. Germline assignment: CDR1 LNHDA and CDR2 SQIVND (reference sequence). This CDR3 has 15 residues. DNA of the CDR3: TGTGCCAGTAGTCCGACAGGGGGCACCTACAATGAGCAGTTCTTC. Protein sequence: CASSPTGGTYNEQFF.

This clone was observed a few times. The chain combines TRBV5-1 with TRBJ2-3; D unresolved. From germline, CDR1 is SGHRS and CDR2 YFSETQ. V lost 4 bases and J 6 bases, leaving 9 bases between the germline ends. This CDR3 has 12 residues. The CDR3 spells CASSAEMDTQYF. The CDR3 DNA sequence: TGCGCCAGCAGCGCTGAGATGGATACGCAGTATTTT.

J is TRBJ2-7 and V is TRBV27, with 10 bases lining up with TRBD2. With 8 bases clipped from V and 4 bases from J, the junction kept 5 bases outside the gene matches. CDR3 length: 13 amino acids. Germline values: CDR1 MNHEY, CDR2 SMNVEV (reference sequence). CDR3 in amino acids: CASRPSGSYEQYF. For the CDR3, the DNA is TGTGCCAGCCGCCCTAGCGGGAGTTACGAGCAGTACTTC.

The chain employs TRBV28 and TRBJ1-6; TRBD1 matches at 7 bases. Germline V CDR1 and CDR2: MDHEN, SYDVKM. The V gene end was trimmed by 3 bases and the J gene end by 10 bases; junction bases not matched to a gene: 9. There are 15 residues in the CDR3. DNA of the CDR3: TGTGCCAGCAGTTTGCCGACAGGGCTAAGGTCACCCCTCCACTTT. It codes for CASSLPTGLRSPLHF.

V is TRBV7-2 and J is TRBJ2-1; 15 bases align to TRBD2. V dropped 5 bases and J dropped 4; count of bases not matched to a gene: 6. CDR3 length equals 17 residues. The germline CDR1 and CDR2 sequences are SGHTA and FQGNSA. Here the CDR3 DNA reads TGTGCCAGCAGCAAGGGACTAGCGGGGGGCTTGTACAATGAGCAGTTCTTC. This translates into CASSKGLAGGLYNEQFF.

This clone occurred once. The chain carries TRBV5-1 and TRBJ1-1, with D unclear. The CDR3 has 14 residues. Germline V gene lookup returns CDR1 SGHRS and CDR2 YFSETQ. V dropped 0 bases and J dropped 3 bases, with 9 bases sitting between them. The CDR3 spells CASSLDVIYTEAFF. CDR3 sequence (DNA): TGCGCCAGCAGCTTGGATGTCATTTACACTGAAGCTTTCTTT.

This clone occurred a few times. This chain joins TRBV3-1 (or the pseudogene TRBV3-2) and TRBJ2-1; 8 bases agree with TRBD2. Germline CDR1 LGHDT, CDR2 YNNKEL (reference sequence). CDR3 length equals 16 residues. Trimming cost V 1 base and J 2 bases; bases outside gene matches: 4. The CDR3 reads CASSQVTGGPYNEQFF. The CDR3 DNA is TGTGCCAGCAGCCAAGTTACGGGAGGGCCCTACAATGAGCAGTTCTTC.

Only a few counts were recorded for this clone. The chain uses TRBV6-6 and TRBJ2-1; TRBD2 agrees at 9 bases. Germline V gives CDR1 MNHNY, CDR2 SVGAGI (reference sequence). The CDR3 consists of 15 residues. V was clipped by 5 bases and J by 4 bases; unmatched bases: 6. CDR3 region: CASSPDSGGYNEQFF. CDR3 coding DNA: TGTGCCAGCAGTCCCGACAGCGGGGGGTACAATGAGCAGTTCTTC.

The rearrangement joins TRBV10-3 to TRBJ2-3; 8 bases agree with TRBD2. The CDR3 spans 15 residues. V trimming: 9 bases; J trimming: 1 base; junction bases outside the gene matches: 9. Germline V gene sequence: CDR1 ENHRY, CDR2 SYGVKD. CDR3 DNA: TGTGCCATTAGCGGGGCCCCAGAGGGCACAGATACGCAGTATTTT. Its translation: CAISGAPEGTDTQYF.

This clone showed up just a few times. This sequence joins TRBV3-1 (or the pseudogene TRBV3-2) and TRBJ1-4, with D possibly being TRBD1 (5 bases). Trimming took off 1 base at V and 6 bases at J, with 9 bases between the two ends. The germline CDR1 and CDR2 sequences are LGHDT and YNNKEL (reference sequence). There are 14 residues in the CDR3. The CDR3 spells CASSQVGGDEKLFF. DNA for the CDR3: TGTGCCAGCAGCCAAGTGGGGGGGGATGAAAAACTGTTTTTT.

In its sample, this clone was seen a few times. This chain joins TRBV7-9 and TRBJ2-4; TRBD1 matches at 9 bases. The CDR3 loop spans 16 amino acids. Trimming removed 5 bases from V and 0 bases from J; junction bases left unmatched: 5. Germline loops: CDR1 SEHNR, CDR2 FQNEAQ (reference sequence). The CDR3 DNA reads as TGTGCCAGCAGCCCCTGGGACAGGGTAGCCAAAAACATTCAGTACTTC. It encodes CASSPWDRVAKNIQYF. Full variable domain (remainder filled in from reference TRBV7-9 and TRBJ2-4): DTGVSQNPRHKITKRGQNVTFRCDPISEHNRLYWYRQTLGQGPEFLTYFQNEAQLEKSRLLSDRFSAERPKGSFSTLEIQRTEQGDSAMYLCASSPWDRVAKNIQYFGAGTRLSVL.

This sequence joins TRBV5-4 and TRBJ2-5; no clear D. The CDR3 consists of 11 residues. Germline CDR1 and CDR2: SGHNT and YYREEE (reference sequence). Trimming left V 0 bases short and J 7 bases short, with 4 bases between. The chain's CDR3 is CASSLAGTQYF. CDR3 nucleotide sequence: TGTGCCAGCAGCTTGGCGGGGACCCAGTACTTC. Full variable domain (remainder filled in from reference TRBV5-4 and TRBJ2-5): ETGVTQSPTHLIKTRGQQVTLRCSSQSGHNTVSWYQQALGQGPQFIFQYYREEENGRGNFPPRFSGLQFPNYSSELNVNALELDDSALYLCASSLAGTQYFGPGTRLLVL.

The chain links TRBV11-2 to TRBJ1-6; TRBD1 might be the D (5 bases). This CDR3 contains 14 residues. Trimming took 5 bases from V and 7 from J, leaving 12 bases between them. The germline CDR1 and CDR2 sequences are SGHAT and FQNNGV. The DNA for the CDR3 is TGTGCCAGCAGCCTGACAGACTCCAATTCACCCCTCCACTTT. The encoded protein is CASSLTDSNSPLHF.

This chain connects TRBV28 to TRBJ1-2; D is possibly TRBD1 (6 bases). Germline V gene lookup returns CDR1 MDHEN and CDR2 SYDVKM. The CDR3 consists of 14 residues. The V end lost 6 bases, the J end lost 12 bases, and 23 bases lay between the germline ends. DNA for the CDR3: TGTGCCAGCAGACCCGGACAGCTCCGCTTGGGGGACACCTTC. Amino acid sequence: CASRPGQLRLGDTF.

This chain connects TRBV5-8 to TRBJ1-4, with unresolved D. V gave up 4 bases and J gave up 0 bases, with 13 bases separating them. The germline V gene has CDR1 SGHTS and CDR2 YDEGEE. This CDR3 has 16 amino acids. The CDR3 nucleotides are TGTGCCAGCAGCCCTGGCGTCGGGGCAACTAATGAAAAACTGTTTTTT. Encoded protein: CASSPGVGATNEKLFF.

The chain employs TRBV6-6 and TRBJ1-6; possibly TRBD1 for D (5 bases). V gave up 6 bases and J gave up 0 bases, with 12 bases separating them. CDR1 and CDR2 (germline): MNHNY, SVGAGI (reference sequence). The CDR3 is made up of 16 amino acids. The CDR3 coding sequence is TGTGCCAGCAGCCCACGGGGGGGCTCCTATAATTCACCCCTCCACTTT. Amino acid sequence: CASSPRGGSYNSPLHF.

The chain uses TRBV19 and TRBJ2-2, with D maybe TRBD1 (5 bases). In germline, CDR1 is LNHDA, CDR2 SQIVND (reference sequence). The CDR3 runs 13 residues. Trimming cost V 7 bases and J 6 bases, with 12 bases left between them. Written as DNA, the CDR3 is TGTGCCAGTAACATCAGGGTTGCCGGGGAGCTGTTTTTT. It codes for CASNIRVAGELFF.

This rearrangement joins TRBV6-5 to TRBJ1-5, with D unresolved. Trimming stripped 6 bases from V and 3 bases from J, with 15 bases between. This CDR3 contains 15 residues. Germline V CDR1 and CDR2: MNHEY, SVGAGI. The CDR3 DNA follows: TGTGCCAGCAGCCCGGGAGTCACACACAATCAGCCCCAGCATTTT. Amino acids: CASSPGVTHNQPQHF.

The chain carries TRBV29-1 and TRBJ2-3; D might be TRBD1 (5 bases). This CDR3 has 14 amino acids. Trimming removed 1 base at V and 0 bases at J, with 8 bases between. The germline V gene has CDR1 SQVTM and CDR2 ANQGSEA. CDR3 bases: TGCAGCGTTGAAGTGACAGCTAGCACAGATACGCAGTATTTT. This translates into CSVEVTASTDTQYF.

As DNA, the CDR3 is TGTGCCAGCAGCCTACGACAGGCCTCTGGAAACACCATATATTTT. This translates into CASSLRQASGNTIYF. This rearrangement joins TRBV6-5 to TRBJ1-3, with TRBD1 as a possible D gene (6 bases). CDR3 length: 15 residues. The V gene's germline CDR1 is MNHEY and CDR2 SVGAGI. The ends were cut back, 6 bases at V and 0 bases at J, with 12 bases in the middle.

The chain employs TRBV7-8 and TRBJ2-2, with 9 bases identical to TRBD1. Losses at the gene ends were 5 bases for V and 7 bases for J; bases not matched to a gene: 8. Per germline, CDR1 SGHVS and CDR2 FQNEAQ. The length of the CDR3 is 15 residues. The CDR3 DNA reads TGTGCCAGCAGCGGACGGACAGGGGATGGCGGGGAGCTGTTTTTT. Encoded protein: CASSGRTGDGGELFF.

This clone was seen only once. V is TRBV19 and J is TRBJ2-7; 9 nucleotides agree with TRBD1. The CDR3 extends over 14 amino acids. CDR1 and CDR2 from the germline V gene are LNHDA and SQIVND (reference sequence). J lost 3 bases, V lost 5 bases, and 5 bases had no gene match. The CDR3 loop is CASSSKTGGYEQYF. CDR3 nucleotides: TGTGCCAGTAGTTCCAAGACAGGGGGCTACGAGCAGTACTTC. The whole variable domain, remainder taken from reference TRBV19 and TRBJ2-7, is DGGITQSPKYLFRKEGQNVTLSCEQNLNHDAMYWYRQDPGQGLRLIYYSQIVNDFQKGDIAEGYSVSREKKESFPLTVTSAQKNPTAFYLCASSSKTGGYEQYFGPGTRLTVT.

The rearrangement uses TRBV3-1 (or the pseudogene TRBV3-2) and TRBJ1-4; D is ambiguous. V was pared by 0 bases and J by 8 bases, with 10 bases between. Germline V gives CDR1 LGHDT, CDR2 YNNKEL (reference sequence). The CDR3 totals 14 residues. The CDR3 nucleotides read TGTGCCAGCAGCCAAGATCTGACTGGAGAAAAACTGTTTTTT. It specifies CASSQDLTGEKLFF.